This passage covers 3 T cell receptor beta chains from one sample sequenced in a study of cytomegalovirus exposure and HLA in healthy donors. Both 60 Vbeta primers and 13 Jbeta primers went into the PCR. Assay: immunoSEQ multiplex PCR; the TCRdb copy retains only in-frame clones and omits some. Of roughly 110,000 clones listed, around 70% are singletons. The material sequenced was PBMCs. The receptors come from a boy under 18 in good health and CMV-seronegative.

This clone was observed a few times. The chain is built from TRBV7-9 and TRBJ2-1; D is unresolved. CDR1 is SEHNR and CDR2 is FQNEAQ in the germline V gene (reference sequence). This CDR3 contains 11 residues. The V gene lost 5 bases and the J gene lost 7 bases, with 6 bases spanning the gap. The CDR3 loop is CASSVLNEQFF. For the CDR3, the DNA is TGTGCCAGCAGCGTACTTAATGAGCAGTTCTTC.

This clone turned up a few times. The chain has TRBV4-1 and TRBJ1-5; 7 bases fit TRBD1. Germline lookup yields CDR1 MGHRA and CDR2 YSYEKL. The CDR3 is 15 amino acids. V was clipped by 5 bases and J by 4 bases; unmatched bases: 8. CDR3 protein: CASSVGQAFNQPQHF. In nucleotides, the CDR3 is TGCGCCAGCAGCGTTGGACAGGCGTTTAATCAGCCCCAGCATTTT.

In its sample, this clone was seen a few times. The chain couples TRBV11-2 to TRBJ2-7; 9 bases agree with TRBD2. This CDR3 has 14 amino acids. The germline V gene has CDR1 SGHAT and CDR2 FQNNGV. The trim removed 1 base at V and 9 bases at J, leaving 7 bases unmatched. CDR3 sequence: CASSLAPTSGAQYF. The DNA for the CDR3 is TGTGCCAGCAGCTTAGCCCCGACTAGCGGTGCGCAGTACTTC.